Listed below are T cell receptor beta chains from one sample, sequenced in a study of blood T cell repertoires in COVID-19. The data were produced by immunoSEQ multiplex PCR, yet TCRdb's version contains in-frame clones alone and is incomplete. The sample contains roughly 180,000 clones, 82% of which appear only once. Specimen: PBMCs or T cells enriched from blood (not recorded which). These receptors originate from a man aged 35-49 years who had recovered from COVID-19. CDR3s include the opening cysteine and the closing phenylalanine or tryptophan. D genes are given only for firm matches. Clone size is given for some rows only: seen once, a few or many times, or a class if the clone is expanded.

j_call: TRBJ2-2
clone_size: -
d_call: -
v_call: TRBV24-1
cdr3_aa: CATSIVRGNTGELFF
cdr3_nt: TGTGCCACCAGTATCGTCAGGGGGAACACCGGGGAGCTGTTTTTT

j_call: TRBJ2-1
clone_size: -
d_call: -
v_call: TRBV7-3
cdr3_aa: CASSFAGINSGGEQFF
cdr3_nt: TGTGCCAGCAGCTTTGCGGGTATCAACAGTGGCGGGGAGCAGTTCTTC

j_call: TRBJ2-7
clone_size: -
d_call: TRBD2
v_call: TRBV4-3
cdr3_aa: CASSHLLAGAYEQYF
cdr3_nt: TGCGCCAGCAGCCACCTACTAGCGGGGGCCTACGAGCAGTACTTC

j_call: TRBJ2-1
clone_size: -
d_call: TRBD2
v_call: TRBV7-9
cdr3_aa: CAVPGVAGGPVAYNEQFF
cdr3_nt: TGTGCCGTACCGGGGGTAGCGGGAGGGCCTGTCGCATACAATGAGCAGTTCTTC

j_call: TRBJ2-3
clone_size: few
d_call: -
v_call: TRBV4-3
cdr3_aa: CASSQEGGGDTQYF
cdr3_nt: TGCGCCAGCAGCCAAGAGGGGGGTGGAGATACGCAGTATTTT

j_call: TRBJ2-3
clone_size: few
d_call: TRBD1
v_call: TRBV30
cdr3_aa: CAWSLDRGGTDTQYF
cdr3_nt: TGTGCCTGGAGTTTGGACAGGGGAGGCACAGATACGCAGTATTTT

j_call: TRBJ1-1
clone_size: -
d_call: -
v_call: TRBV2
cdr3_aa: CASRAGLMNTEAFF
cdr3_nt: TGTGCCAGCAGGGCAGGGCTCATGAACACTGAAGCTTTCTTT

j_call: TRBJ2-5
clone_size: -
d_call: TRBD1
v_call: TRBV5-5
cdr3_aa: CASSLDRGKGTQYF
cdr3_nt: TGTGCCAGCAGCTTGGACAGGGGAAAAGGGACCCAGTACTTC

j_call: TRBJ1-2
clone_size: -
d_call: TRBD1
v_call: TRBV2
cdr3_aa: CANRQGEFGGYTF
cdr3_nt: TGTGCCAACAGACAGGGAGAGTTCGGCGGCTACACCTTC

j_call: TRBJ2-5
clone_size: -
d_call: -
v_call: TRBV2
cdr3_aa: CASSLQETQYF
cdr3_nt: TGTGCCAGCAGTCTCCAAGAGACCCAGTACTTC

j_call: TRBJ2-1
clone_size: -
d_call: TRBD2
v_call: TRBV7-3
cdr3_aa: CASSPGLAAYNEQFF
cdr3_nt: TGTGCCAGCAGCCCCGGACTAGCGGCATACAATGAGCAGTTCTTC

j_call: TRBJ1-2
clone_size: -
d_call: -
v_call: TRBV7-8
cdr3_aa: CASSKELTRFTMVAYGYTF
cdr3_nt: TGTGCCAGCAGCAAAGAATTAACTAGGTTTACGATGGTGGCTTATGGCTACACCTTC

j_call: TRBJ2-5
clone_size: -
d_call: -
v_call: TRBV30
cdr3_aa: CAWSSNSGETQYF
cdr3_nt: TGTGCCTGGAGTAGCAATTCGGGAGAGACCCAGTACTTC

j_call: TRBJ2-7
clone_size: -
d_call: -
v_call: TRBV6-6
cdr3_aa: CASSYSDGTLSYEQYF
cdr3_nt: TGTGCCAGCAGTTACTCGGACGGGACACTCTCCTACGAGCAGTACTTC

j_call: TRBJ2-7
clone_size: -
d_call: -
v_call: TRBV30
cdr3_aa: CAWNQAIVVVEQYF
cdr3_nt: TGTGCCTGGAACCAGGCCATTGTGGTAGTGGAGCAGTACTTC

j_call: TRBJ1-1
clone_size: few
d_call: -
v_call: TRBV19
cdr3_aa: CASSILRHNTEAFF
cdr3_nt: TGTGCCAGTAGTATTCTGAGACACAACACTGAAGCTTTCTTT

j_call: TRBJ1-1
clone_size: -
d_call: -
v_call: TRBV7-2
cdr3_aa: CASSSQGWDTEAFF
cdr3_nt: TGTGCCAGCAGCTCACAGGGATGGGACACTGAAGCTTTCTTT

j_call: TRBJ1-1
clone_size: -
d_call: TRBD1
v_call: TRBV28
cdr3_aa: CASSSIAGLTGGLNTEAFF
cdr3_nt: TGTGCCAGCAGCTCAATCGCGGGCTTAACAGGGGGCCTGAACACTGAAGCTTTCTTT